This TCR beta chain originates from a study of shared clonotypes between healthy human individuals. Germline CDR1 and CDR2: GTSNPN and SVGIG (reference sequence). Trimming cost V 2 bases and J 5 bases; bases outside gene matches: 9. The CDR3 loop spans 15 amino acids. As to this clone: What it binds is not known.

For every subset, genomic DNA was evenly distributed across several immunoSEQ plates. The table came from immunoSEQ multiplex PCR; TCRdb's copy has only in-frame clones and leaves some out. Of about 600,000 clones listed, around 78% are singletons. Regarding the study as a whole: The sole specimen, blood, was sampled, and tissue repertoires likely differ.

This chain connects TRBV30 to TRBJ2-5; 9 bases fit TRBD1. The sequencing sample was made of PBMCs. The sequence was collected from a middle-aged woman in good health. Some clones in this sample may be carry-over from other donors' samples. This chain's CDR3 is CAWSWVTGGRETQYF. The CDR3 nucleotides read TGTGCCTGGAGTTGGGTGACAGGGGGTAGGGAGACCCAGTACTTC. Based on the CDR3 plus reference TRBV30 and TRBJ2-5, the full variable domain is SQTIHQWPATLVQPVGSPLSLECTVEGTSNPNLYWYRQAAGRGLQLLFYSVGIGQISSEVPQNLSASRPQDRQFILSSKKLLLSDSGFYLCAWSWVTGGRETQYFGPGTRLLVL.